The clone carrying this T cell receptor beta chain was picked up a small number of times. The entry originates in a study of OX40 agonist ivuxolimab in advanced cancers. Germline V lookup: CDR1 MNHNY, CDR2 SVGAGI (reference sequence). Between the trimmed V and J ends, which lost 2 bases and 8 bases, there was a span of 15 bases. The CDR3 covers 15 residues. Clones were sequenced by immunoSEQ multiplex PCR, and TCRdb holds only the in-frame ones, with some missing. The sample has about 95,000 clones, about 85% seen once. The sequence came from an adult with an advanced solid tumor such as melanoma, head and neck, liver or kidney cancer. The gene calls are TRBV6-6 and TRBJ2-2; D is uncertain. The specimen was CD4+ or CD8+ T cells sorted from blood, collected in a trial of the OX40 agonist ivuxolimab. CDR3: CASSYLVGTGGELFF. The CDR3 DNA reads TGTGCCAGCAGTTACCTGGTCGGCACCGGTGGGGAGCTGTTTTTT.